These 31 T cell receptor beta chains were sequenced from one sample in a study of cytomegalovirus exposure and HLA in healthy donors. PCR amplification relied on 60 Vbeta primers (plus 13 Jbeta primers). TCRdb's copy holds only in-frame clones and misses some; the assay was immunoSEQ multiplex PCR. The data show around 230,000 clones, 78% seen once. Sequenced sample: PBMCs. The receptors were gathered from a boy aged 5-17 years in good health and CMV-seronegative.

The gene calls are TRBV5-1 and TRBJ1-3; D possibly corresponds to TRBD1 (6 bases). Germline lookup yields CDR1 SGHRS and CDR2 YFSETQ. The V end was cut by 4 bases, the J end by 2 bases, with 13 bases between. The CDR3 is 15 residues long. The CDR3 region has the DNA TGCGCCAGCAGCCTAGGACAGAACCCTGGAAACACCATATATTTT. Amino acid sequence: CASSLGQNPGNTIYF.

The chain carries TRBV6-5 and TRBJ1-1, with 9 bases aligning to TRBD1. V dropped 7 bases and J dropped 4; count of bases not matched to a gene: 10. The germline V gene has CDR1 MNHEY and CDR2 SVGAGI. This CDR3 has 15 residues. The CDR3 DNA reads TGTGCCAGCACCCCCCTACAGGGGGCCGGCACTGAAGCTTTCTTT. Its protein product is CASTPLQGAGTEAFF.

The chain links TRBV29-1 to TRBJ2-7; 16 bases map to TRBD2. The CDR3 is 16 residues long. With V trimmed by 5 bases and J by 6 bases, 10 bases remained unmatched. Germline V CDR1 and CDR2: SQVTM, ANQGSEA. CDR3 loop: CSVTPGLAGGPGEQYF. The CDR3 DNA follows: TGCAGCGTTACTCCGGGACTAGCGGGGGGGCCCGGCGAGCAGTACTTC.

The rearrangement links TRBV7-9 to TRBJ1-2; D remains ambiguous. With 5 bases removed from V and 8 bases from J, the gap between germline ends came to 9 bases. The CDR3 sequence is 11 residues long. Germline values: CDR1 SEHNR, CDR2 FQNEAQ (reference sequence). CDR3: CASSPLRGYTF. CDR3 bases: TGTGCCAGCAGCCCGCTCCGGGGCTACACCTTC. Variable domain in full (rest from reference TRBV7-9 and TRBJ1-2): DTGVSQNPRHKITKRGQNVTFRCDPISEHNRLYWYRQTLGQGPEFLTYFQNEAQLEKSRLLSDRFSAERPKGSFSTLEIQRTEQGDSAMYLCASSPLRGYTFGSGTRLTVV.

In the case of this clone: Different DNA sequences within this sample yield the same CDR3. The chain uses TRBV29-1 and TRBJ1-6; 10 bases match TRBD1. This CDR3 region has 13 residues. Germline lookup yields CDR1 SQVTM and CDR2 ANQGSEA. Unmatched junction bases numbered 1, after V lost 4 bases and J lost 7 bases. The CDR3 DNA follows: TGCAGCGTTGGGACAGGGGGAAATTCACCCCTCCACTTT. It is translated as CSVGTGGNSPLHF.

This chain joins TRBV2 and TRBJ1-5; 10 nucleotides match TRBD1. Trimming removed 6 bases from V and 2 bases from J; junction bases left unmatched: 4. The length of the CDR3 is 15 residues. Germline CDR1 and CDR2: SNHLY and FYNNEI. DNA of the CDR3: TGTGCCAGCAGGCTAGGACAGGGGGGCAATCAGCCCCAGCATTTT. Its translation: CASRLGQGGNQPQHF.

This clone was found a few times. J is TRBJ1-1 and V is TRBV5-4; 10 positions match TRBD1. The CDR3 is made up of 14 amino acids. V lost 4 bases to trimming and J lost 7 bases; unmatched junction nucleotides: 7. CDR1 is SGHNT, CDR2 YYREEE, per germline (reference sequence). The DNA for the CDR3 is TGTGCCAGCAGCGTCCGGGACAGGGGATGTGAAGCTTTCTTT. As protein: CASSVRDRGCEAFF. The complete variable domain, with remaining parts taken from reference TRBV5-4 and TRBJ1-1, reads ETGVTQSPTHLIKTRGQQVTLRCSSQSGHNTVSWYQQALGQGPQFIFQYYREEENGRGNFPPRFSGLQFPNYSSELNVNALELDDSALYLCASSVRDRGCEAFFGQGTRLTVV.

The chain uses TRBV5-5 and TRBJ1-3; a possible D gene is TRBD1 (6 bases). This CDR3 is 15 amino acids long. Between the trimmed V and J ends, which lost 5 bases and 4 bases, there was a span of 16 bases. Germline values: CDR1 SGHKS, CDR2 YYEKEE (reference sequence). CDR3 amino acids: CASSYYRVSGNTIYF. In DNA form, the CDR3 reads TGTGCCAGCAGTTACTACAGGGTTTCCGGAAACACCATATATTTT. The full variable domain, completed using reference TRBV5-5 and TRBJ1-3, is DAGVTQSPTHLIKTRGQQVTLRCSPISGHKSVSWYQQVLGQGPQFIFQYYEKEERGRGNFPDRFSARQFPNYSSELNVNALLLGDSALYLCASSYYRVSGNTIYFGEGSWLTVV.

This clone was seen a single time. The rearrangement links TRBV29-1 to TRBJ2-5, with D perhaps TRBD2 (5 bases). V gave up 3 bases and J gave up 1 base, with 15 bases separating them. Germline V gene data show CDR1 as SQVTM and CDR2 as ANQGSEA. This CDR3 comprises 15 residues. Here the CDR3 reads CSVEGSGWLQETQYF. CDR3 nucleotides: TGCAGCGTTGAGGGGTCGGGGTGGCTCCAAGAGACCCAGTACTTC.

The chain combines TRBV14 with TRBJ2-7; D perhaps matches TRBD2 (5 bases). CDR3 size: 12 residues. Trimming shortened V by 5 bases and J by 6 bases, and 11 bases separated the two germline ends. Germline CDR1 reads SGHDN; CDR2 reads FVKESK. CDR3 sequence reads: CASSAGIREQYF. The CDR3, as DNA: TGTGCCAGCAGCGCCGGGATCCGCGAGCAGTACTTC. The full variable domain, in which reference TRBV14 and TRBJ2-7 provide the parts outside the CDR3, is EAGVTQFPSHSVIEKGQTVTLRCDPISGHDNLYWYRRVMGKEIKFLLHFVKESKQDESGMPNNRFLAERTGGTYSTLKVQPAELEDSGVYFCASSAGIREQYFGPGTRLTVT.

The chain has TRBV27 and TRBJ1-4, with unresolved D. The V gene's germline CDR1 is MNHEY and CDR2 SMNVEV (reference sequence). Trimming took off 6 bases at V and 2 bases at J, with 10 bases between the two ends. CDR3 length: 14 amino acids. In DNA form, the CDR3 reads TGTGCCAGCAGCCCCGCGAGGACTAATGAAAAACTGTTTTTT. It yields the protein CASSPARTNEKLFF.

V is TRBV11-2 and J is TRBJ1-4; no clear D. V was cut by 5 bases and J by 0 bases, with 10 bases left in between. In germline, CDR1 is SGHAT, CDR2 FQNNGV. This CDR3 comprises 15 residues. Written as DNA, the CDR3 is TGTGCCAGCAGCCCCCAGATTGCAACTAATGAAAAACTGTTTTTT. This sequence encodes CASSPQIATNEKLFF.

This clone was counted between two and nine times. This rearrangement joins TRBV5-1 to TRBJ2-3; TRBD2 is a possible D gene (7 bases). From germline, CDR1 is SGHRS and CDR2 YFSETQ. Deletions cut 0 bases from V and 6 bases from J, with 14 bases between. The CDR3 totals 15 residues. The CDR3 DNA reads TGCGCCAGCAGCTTGGTTGGGGGGGCCGCCGATACGCAGTATTTT. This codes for CASSLVGGAADTQYF.

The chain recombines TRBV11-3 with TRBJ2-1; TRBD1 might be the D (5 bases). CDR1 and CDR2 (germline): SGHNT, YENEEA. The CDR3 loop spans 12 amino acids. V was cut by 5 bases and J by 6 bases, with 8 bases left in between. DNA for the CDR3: TGTGCCAGCAGCCCAGGGTCCAATGAGCAGTTCTTC. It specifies CASSPGSNEQFF.

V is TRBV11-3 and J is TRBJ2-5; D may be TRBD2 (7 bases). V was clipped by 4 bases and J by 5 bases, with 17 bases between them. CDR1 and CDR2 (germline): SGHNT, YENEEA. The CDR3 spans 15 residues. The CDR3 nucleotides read TGTGCCAGCAGCTCGGGGGCGGGAGCGGCGGAGACCCAGTACTTC. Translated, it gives CASSSGAGAAETQYF.

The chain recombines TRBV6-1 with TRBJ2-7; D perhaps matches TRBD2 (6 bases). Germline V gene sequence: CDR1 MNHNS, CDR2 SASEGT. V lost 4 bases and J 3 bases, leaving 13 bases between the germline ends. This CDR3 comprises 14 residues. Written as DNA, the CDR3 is TGTGCCAGCAGTGCAAACGCCGGGAGCTACGAGCAGTACTTC. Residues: CASSANAGSYEQYF.

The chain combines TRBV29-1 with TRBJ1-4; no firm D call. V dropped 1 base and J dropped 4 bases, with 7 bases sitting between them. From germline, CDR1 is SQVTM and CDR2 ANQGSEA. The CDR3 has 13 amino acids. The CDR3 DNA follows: TGCAGCGTTGAAGCGCAGTATAATGAAAAACTGTTTTTT. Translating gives CSVEAQYNEKLFF.

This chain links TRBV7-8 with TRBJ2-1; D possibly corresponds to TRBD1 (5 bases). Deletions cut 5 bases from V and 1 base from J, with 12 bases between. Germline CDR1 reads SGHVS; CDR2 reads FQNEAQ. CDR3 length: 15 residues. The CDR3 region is CASSRARVSYNEQFF. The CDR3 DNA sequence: TGTGCCAGCAGCCGAGCCAGGGTTTCCTACAATGAGCAGTTCTTC.

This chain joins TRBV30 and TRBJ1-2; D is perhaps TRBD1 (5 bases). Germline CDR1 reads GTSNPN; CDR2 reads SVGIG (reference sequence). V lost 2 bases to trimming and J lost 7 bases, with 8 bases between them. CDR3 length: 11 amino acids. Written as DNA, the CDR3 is TGTGCCTGGAGTACGGGGGTTGGCTACACCTTC. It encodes CAWSTGVGYTF. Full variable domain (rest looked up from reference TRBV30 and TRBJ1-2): SQTIHQWPATLVQPVGSPLSLECTVEGTSNPNLYWYRQAAGRGLQLLFYSVGIGQISSEVPQNLSASRPQDRQFILSSKKLLLSDSGFYLCAWSTGVGYTFGSGTRLTVV.

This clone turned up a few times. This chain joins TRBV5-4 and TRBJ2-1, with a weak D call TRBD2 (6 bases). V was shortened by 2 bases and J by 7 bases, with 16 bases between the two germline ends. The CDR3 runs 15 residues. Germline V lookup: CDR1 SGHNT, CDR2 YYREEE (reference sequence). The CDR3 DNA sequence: TGTGCCAGCAGCTTCGACGGCGGGATGAGAAATGAGCAGTTCTTC. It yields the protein CASSFDGGMRNEQFF.

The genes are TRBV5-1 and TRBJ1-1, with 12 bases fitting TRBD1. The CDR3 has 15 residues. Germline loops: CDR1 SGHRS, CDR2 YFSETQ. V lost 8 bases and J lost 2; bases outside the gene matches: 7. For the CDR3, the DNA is TGCGCCAGTAGTCCCGGGACAGGGGGCAACACTGAAGCTTTCTTT. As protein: CASSPGTGGNTEAFF.

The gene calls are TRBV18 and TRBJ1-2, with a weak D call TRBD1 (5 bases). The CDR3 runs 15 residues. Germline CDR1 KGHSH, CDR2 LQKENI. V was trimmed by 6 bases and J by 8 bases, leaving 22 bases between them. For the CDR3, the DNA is TGTGCCAGCTCTCCGGGGGGGGAGAAACTATACGGCTACACCTTC. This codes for CASSPGGEKLYGYTF.

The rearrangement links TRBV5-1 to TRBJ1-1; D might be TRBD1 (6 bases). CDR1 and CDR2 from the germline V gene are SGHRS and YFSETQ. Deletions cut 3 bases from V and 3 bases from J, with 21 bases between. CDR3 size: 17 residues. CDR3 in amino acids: CASSWTQGTLGYTEAFF. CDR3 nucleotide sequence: TGCGCCAGCAGCTGGACTCAGGGGACCCTTGGATACACTGAAGCTTTCTTT.

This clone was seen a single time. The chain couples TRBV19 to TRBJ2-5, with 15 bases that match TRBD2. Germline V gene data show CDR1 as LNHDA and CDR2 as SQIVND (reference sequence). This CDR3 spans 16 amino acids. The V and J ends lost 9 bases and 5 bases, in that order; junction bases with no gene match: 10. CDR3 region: CASQGLAGGGAETQYF. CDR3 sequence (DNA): TGTGCCAGCCAGGGACTAGCGGGAGGAGGGGCCGAGACCCAGTACTTC.

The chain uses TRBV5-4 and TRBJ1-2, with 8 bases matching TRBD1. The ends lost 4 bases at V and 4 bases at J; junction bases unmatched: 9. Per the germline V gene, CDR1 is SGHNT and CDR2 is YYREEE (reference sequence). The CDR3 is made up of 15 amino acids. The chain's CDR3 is CASSQDRGLVYGYTF. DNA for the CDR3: TGTGCCAGCAGCCAAGACAGGGGCCTAGTCTATGGCTACACCTTC. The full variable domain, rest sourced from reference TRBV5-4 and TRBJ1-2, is ETGVTQSPTHLIKTRGQQVTLRCSSQSGHNTVSWYQQALGQGPQFIFQYYREEENGRGNFPPRFSGLQFPNYSSELNVNALELDDSALYLCASSQDRGLVYGYTFGSGTRLTVV.

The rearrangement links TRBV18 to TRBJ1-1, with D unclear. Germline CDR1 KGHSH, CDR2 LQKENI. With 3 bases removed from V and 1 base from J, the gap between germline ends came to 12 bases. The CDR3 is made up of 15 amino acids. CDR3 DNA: TGTGCCAGCTCACCCAAAGTAGGGAGGAACACTGAAGCTTTCTTT. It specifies CASSPKVGRNTEAFF.

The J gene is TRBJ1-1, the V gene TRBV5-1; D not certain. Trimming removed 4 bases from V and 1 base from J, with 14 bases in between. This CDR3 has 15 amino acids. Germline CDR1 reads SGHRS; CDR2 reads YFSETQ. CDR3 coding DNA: TGCGCCAGCAGCGGCGTGGGCCGGGGGAACACTGAAGCTTTCTTT. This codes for CASSGVGRGNTEAFF.

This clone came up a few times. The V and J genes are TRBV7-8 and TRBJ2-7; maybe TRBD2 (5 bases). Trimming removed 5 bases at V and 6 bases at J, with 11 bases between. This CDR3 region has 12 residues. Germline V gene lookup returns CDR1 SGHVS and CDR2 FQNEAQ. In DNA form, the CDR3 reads TGTGCCAGCAGCCCACGACGGGGCGAGCAGTACTTC. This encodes CASSPRRGEQYF.

The CDR3 loop reads CASSSRTGSGPYNEQFF. For the CDR3, the DNA is TGTGCCAGCAGTTCGAGGACAGGGTCTGGCCCCTACAATGAGCAGTTCTTC. The rearrangement uses TRBV5-4 and TRBJ2-1; 8 nucleotides line up with TRBD1. This CDR3 spans 17 amino acids. CDR1 and CDR2 from the germline V gene are SGHNT and YYREEE (reference sequence). With V trimmed by 5 bases and J by 2 bases, 12 bases remained unmatched.

For the CDR3, the DNA is TGTGCCTGGAGTCCCCGGACGGGGTGGCAGTACTTC. Its translation: CAWSPRTGWQYF. The rearrangement links TRBV30 to TRBJ2-7; D is possibly TRBD2 (5 bases). Germline-derived CDR1 and CDR2 are GTSNPN and SVGIG (reference sequence). The CDR3 runs 12 residues. V was shortened by 2 bases and J by 9 bases, with 14 bases between the two germline ends.

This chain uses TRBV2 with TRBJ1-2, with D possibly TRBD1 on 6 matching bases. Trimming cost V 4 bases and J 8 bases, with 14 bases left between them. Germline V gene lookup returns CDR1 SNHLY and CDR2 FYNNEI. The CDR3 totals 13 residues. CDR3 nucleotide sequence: TGTGCCAGCAGTGGGACAGTCACTTGGGGCTACACCTTC. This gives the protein CASSGTVTWGYTF.